This is a list of T cell receptor beta chains from one sample in a study of chemoradiotherapy in HPV16-positive cancers. Generated by immunoSEQ multiplex PCR, the TCRdb table keeps only in-frame clones and is missing some. The sample lists over 30,000 clones, roughly 77% occurring once. The sample here was blood, taken from a patient who underwent chemoradiotherapy. These receptors originate from a human donor with HPV-associated anogenital cancer. CDR3s include the opening cysteine and the closing phenylalanine or tryptophan. Each record gives: CDR3 protein, CDR3 DNA, D gene, J gene, V gene, clone size. D genes are given only for firm matches. Not all rows give a size; the values are once, few, many and, for expanded clones, a class.

CDR3aa: CASTTQGGYSNQPQHF
CDR3nt: TGTGCCAGTACCACCCAGGGGGGCTATAGCAATCAGCCCCAGCATTTT
d_gene: TRBD1
j_gene: TRBJ1-5
v_gene: TRBV19
abundance: .

CDR3aa: CASTSHSTGSYEQYF
CDR3nt: TGTGCCAGCACCTCGCACAGTACAGGCTCCTACGAGCAGTACTTC
d_gene: .
j_gene: TRBJ2-7
v_gene: TRBV28
abundance: .

CDR3aa: CASSMLASYNEQFF
CDR3nt: TGTGCCAGTAGTATGCTAGCCTCCTACAATGAGCAGTTCTTC
d_gene: .
j_gene: TRBJ2-1
v_gene: TRBV19
abundance: .

CDR3aa: CASIPWTGGSEAFF
CDR3nt: TGTGCCAGCATCCCCTGGACAGGGGGCTCTGAAGCTTTCTTT
d_gene: TRBD1
j_gene: TRBJ1-1
v_gene: TRBV27
abundance: .

CDR3aa: CASTRTEPLGAF
CDR3nt: TGCGCCAGCACTCGGACAGAGCCGCTGGGGGCCTTC
d_gene: .
j_gene: TRBJ1-2
v_gene: TRBV23-1
abundance: few

CDR3aa: CASSMWQSNYGYTF
CDR3nt: TGTGCCAGTAGTATGTGGCAGTCCAACTATGGCTACACCTTC
d_gene: .
j_gene: TRBJ1-2
v_gene: TRBV19
abundance: .

CDR3aa: CASIPSASFYEQYF
CDR3nt: TGTGCCAGCATTCCTAGCGCCTCCTTCTACGAGCAGTACTTC
d_gene: .
j_gene: TRBJ2-7
v_gene: TRBV2
abundance: .

CDR3aa: CASNQGYNEQFF
CDR3nt: TGTGCCAGTAACCAGGGTTACAATGAGCAGTTCTTC
d_gene: .
j_gene: TRBJ2-1
v_gene: TRBV19
abundance: .

CDR3aa: CASSVVGASNEQFF
CDR3nt: TGTGCCAGCAGCGTAGTAGGAGCGTCCAATGAGCAGTTCTTC
d_gene: .
j_gene: TRBJ2-1
v_gene: TRBV9
abundance: .

CDR3aa: CASSLPSSYNSPLHF
CDR3nt: TGCGCCAGCAGCTTGCCGAGCTCCTATAATTCACCCCTCCACTTT
d_gene: .
j_gene: TRBJ1-6
v_gene: TRBV5-1
abundance: .

CDR3aa: CASSQGWFQGRYTF
CDR3nt: TGCGCCAGCAGCCAAGGATGGTTTCAGGGACGCTACACCTTC
d_gene: .
j_gene: TRBJ1-2
v_gene: TRBV4-1
abundance: .

CDR3aa: CASSSGSSGNTIYF
CDR3nt: TGTGCCAGCAGCTCAGGGAGCTCTGGAAACACCATATATTTT
d_gene: .
j_gene: TRBJ1-3
v_gene: TRBV5-6
abundance: .

CDR3aa: CASSLSGEAVQPQHF
CDR3nt: TGCGCCAGCAGCTTGTCAGGGGAAGCGGTTCAGCCCCAGCATTTT
d_gene: .
j_gene: TRBJ1-5
v_gene: TRBV5-1
abundance: once

CDR3aa: CASKSLNWDSSGNTIYF
CDR3nt: TGCGCCAGCAAATCTCTTAACTGGGACAGCTCTGGAAACACCATATATTTT
d_gene: TRBD1
j_gene: TRBJ1-3
v_gene: TRBV10-2
abundance: once

CDR3aa: CSVASGQGPIQYF
CDR3nt: TGCAGCGTAGCCTCCGGACAGGGCCCCATTCAGTACTTC
d_gene: TRBD1
j_gene: TRBJ2-4
v_gene: TRBV29-1
abundance: .

CDR3aa: CASSPIRNTEAFF
CDR3nt: TGCGCCAGCAGCCCTATAAGGAACACTGAAGCTTTCTTT
d_gene: .
j_gene: TRBJ1-1
v_gene: TRBV5-1
abundance: few

CDR3aa: CASREHQGESPSQPQHF
CDR3nt: TGTGCCAGCAGGGAGCACCAGGGGGAAAGCCCAAGTCAGCCCCAGCATTTT
d_gene: TRBD1
j_gene: TRBJ1-5
v_gene: TRBV27
abundance: .

CDR3aa: CASSRSAGGDEQFF
CDR3nt: TGCGCCAGCAGCCGATCAGCGGGGGGCGATGAGCAGTTCTTC
d_gene: TRBD2
j_gene: TRBJ2-1
v_gene: TRBV4-3
abundance: .

CDR3aa: CASRVGQSEDTQYF
CDR3nt: TGTGCCAGCAGGGTAGGGCAGAGCGAGGATACGCAGTATTTT
d_gene: .
j_gene: TRBJ2-3
v_gene: TRBV6-6
abundance: .

CDR3aa: CSVEDQGTGLAGGTGELFF
CDR3nt: TGCAGCGTTGAAGATCAGGGGACGGGACTAGCGGGGGGAACCGGGGAGCTGTTTTTT
d_gene: TRBD2
j_gene: TRBJ2-2
v_gene: TRBV29-1
abundance: .

CDR3aa: CASSLAAGLKSRGYTF
CDR3nt: TGTGCCAGCAGCTTGGCCGCGGGGCTGAAGTCGCGTGGCTACACCTTC
d_gene: .
j_gene: TRBJ1-2
v_gene: TRBV5-6
abundance: .

CDR3aa: CASSLQNYEQYF
CDR3nt: TGTGCCAGCAGCCTTCAGAACTACGAGCAGTACTTC
d_gene: .
j_gene: TRBJ2-7
v_gene: TRBV2
abundance: .